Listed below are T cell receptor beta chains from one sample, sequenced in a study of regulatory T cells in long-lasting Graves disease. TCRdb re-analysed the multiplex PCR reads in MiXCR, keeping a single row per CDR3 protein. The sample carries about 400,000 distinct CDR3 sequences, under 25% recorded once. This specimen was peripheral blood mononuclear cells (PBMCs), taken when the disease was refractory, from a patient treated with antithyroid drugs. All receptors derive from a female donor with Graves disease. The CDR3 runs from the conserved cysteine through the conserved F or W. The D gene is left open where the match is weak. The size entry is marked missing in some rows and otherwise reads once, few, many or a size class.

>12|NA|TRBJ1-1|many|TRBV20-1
CSARDRATEAFF
TGCAGTGCTAGAGACAGGGCCACTGAAGCTTTCTTT
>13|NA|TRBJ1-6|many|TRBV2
CASSGGYNSPLHF
TGTGCCAGCAGTGGCGGATATAATTCACCCCTCCACTTT
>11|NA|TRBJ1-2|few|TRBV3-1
CASNGVGGYTF
TGTGCCAGCAACGGGGTCGGCGGCTACACCTTC
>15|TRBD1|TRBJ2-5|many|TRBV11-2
CASSEGQGWAETQYF
TGTGCCAGCAGCGAAGGACAGGGGTGGGCAGAGACCCAGTACTTC
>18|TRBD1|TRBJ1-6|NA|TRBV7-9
CASSLGTGWKAYNSPLHF
TGTGCCAGCAGCTTAGGGACAGGGTGGAAGGCCTATAATTCACCCCTCCACTTT
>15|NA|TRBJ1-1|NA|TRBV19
CASLSGGGAGTEAFF
TGTGCCAGCCTCTCGGGGGGGGGCGCGGGCACTGAAGCTTTCTTT
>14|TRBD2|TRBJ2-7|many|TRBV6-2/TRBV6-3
CASIPGLASYEQYF
TGTGCCAGCATCCCCGGACTAGCGTCCTACGAGCAGTACTTC
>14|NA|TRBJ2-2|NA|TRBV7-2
CASSLLGMAGELFF
TGTGCCAGCAGCTTGTTGGGTATGGCAGGGGAGCTGTTTTTT
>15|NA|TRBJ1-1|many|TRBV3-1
CASSYSGTGNTEAFF
TGTGCCAGCAGCTACTCCGGGACGGGCAACACTGAAGCTTTCTTT
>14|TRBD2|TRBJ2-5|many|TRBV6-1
CASRRTSGQETQYF
TGTGCCAGCAGACGCACTAGCGGTCAAGAGACCCAGTACTTC
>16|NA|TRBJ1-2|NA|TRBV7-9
CASSLVSEQGNYGYTF
TGTGCCAGCAGCTTAGTCTCTGAACAGGGCAACTATGGCTACACCTTC